A selection of T cell receptor beta chains follows, all from one sample in a study of T cell clones after liver transplantation. Measured with immunoSEQ multiplex PCR; TCRdb has only the in-frame clones, and not every one. This sample has 8,500 to 10,000 clones; approximately 72% occur once, and the top ten carry approximately 23%. The source was CD8+ T cells from blood, collected at the approximately 16-month timepoint. These receptors were taken from a human patient who received a liver transplant. Some T cells may trace back to the graft donor. CDR3s include the opening cysteine and the closing phenylalanine or tryptophan. D genes are given only for firm matches. Clone size is shown for a subset of rows, as once, few, many or a class of expanded clone.

TRBJ2-3	TRBV4-1	NA	NA	TGCGCCAGCAGCCAAGACTTGGGTAGTTCAGATACGCAGTATTTT	CASSQDLGSSDTQYF
TRBJ1-1	TRBV27	NA	NA	TGTGCCAGCAGTTTTTCAAGACAGGAATTACGGAACACTGAAGCTTTCTTT	CASSFSRQELRNTEAFF
TRBJ1-2	TRBV7-9	NA	NA	TGTGCCAGCAGCCCGACGAGTATTGGGAACTATGGCTACACCTTC	CASSPTSIGNYGYTF
TRBJ2-3	TRBV9	NA	NA	TGTGCCAGCAGCAAAAGCGGGCCTAGCACAGATACGCAGTATTTT	CASSKSGPSTDTQYF
TRBJ1-6	TRBV27	NA	large	TGTGCCAGCAGTTTATGGGCGGACTATAATTCACCCCTCCACTTT	CASSLWADYNSPLHF
TRBJ1-2	TRBV7-9	NA	few	TGTGCCAGCAGCTTAGCAGAGACTTTCTACACCTTC	CASSLAETFYTF
TRBJ1-1	TRBV4-2	NA	NA	TGTGCCAGCAGTATTTCTGGGGGCACGGACACTGAAGCTTTCTTT	CASSISGGTDTEAFF
TRBJ2-7	TRBV4-1	TRBD1	NA	TGCGCCAGCAGCGTACATGGACAGGGGGTCGGCGAGCAGTACTTC	CASSVHGQGVGEQYF
TRBJ2-5	TRBV4-1	TRBD1	NA	TGCGCCAGCAGCCAAGTAGCCACAGGGGACCTCCAAGAGACCCAGTACTTC	CASSQVATGDLQETQYF
TRBJ2-2	TRBV27	NA	NA	TGTGCCAGCAGTCTACCAGGCGGGGAGCTGTTTTTT	CASSLPGGELFF
TRBJ1-3	TRBV29-1	TRBD1	medium-sized	TGCAGCGGATGGACAGGACAGGACACCATATATTTT	CSGWTGQDTIYF
TRBJ2-3	TRBV27	NA	NA	TGTGCCAGCACCTCCGGGGATACGCAGTATTTT	CASTSGDTQYF
TRBJ2-3	TRBV4-2	NA	once	TGTGCCAGCAGCCAAGATCAGGTGGGGGGGCCCACAGATACGCAGTATTTT	CASSQDQVGGPTDTQYF
TRBJ2-1	TRBV15	TRBD2	NA	TGTGCCACCAGCCGCGGGACTAGCGGTAACAATGAGCAGTTCTTC	CATSRGTSGNNEQFF
TRBJ1-1	TRBV15	NA	NA	TGTGCCACCAGCAGGGCTAGGGGCGGCACTGAAGCTTTCTTT	CATSRARGGTEAFF
TRBJ1-2	TRBV27	TRBD1	medium-sized	TGTGCCAGCACAGGGGGATATGGCTACACCTTC	CASTGGYGYTF
TRBJ2-2	TRBV7-9	NA	NA	TGTGCCAGCAGCTTAGGTGGGGAGAACACCGGGGAGCTGTTTTTT	CASSLGGENTGELFF
TRBJ1-2	TRBV19	NA	NA	TGTGCCAGTAGTACCCTGGTAGGCAACTATGGCTACACCTTC	CASSTLVGNYGYTF
TRBJ2-5	TRBV4-1	NA	once	TGCGCCAGCAGCCAAGATCCCGGACTAATCTTTCCGGAGACCCAGTACTTC	CASSQDPGLIFPETQYF
TRBJ2-7	TRBV10-2	NA	NA	TGCGCCAGCAGTGAGTGGGGTTACGAGCAGTACTTC	CASSEWGYEQYF
TRBJ1-2	TRBV30	NA	NA	TGTGCCTGGAGGGCCTGGGGGTCTGGCTACACCTTC	CAWRAWGSGYTF
TRBJ1-2	TRBV27	TRBD1	medium-sized	TGTGCCAGCAGTTTAACGACAGGGGGCCTCGATGGCTACACCTTC	CASSLTTGGLDGYTF
TRBJ2-2	TRBV7-6	NA	NA	TGTGCCAGCAGCTTGGCACAGACGAACACCGGGGAGCTGTTTTTT	CASSLAQTNTGELFF
TRBJ1-5	TRBV27	NA	NA	TGTGCCAGCAGTTTAGGGATGGGGGACCAGCCCCAGCATTTT	CASSLGMGDQPQHF
TRBJ1-4	TRBV2	NA	NA	TGTGCCAGTCTAAACAGAGCTATTAATGAAAAACTGTTTTTT	CASLNRAINEKLFF
TRBJ2-2	TRBV5-1	TRBD1	few	TGCGCCAGCAGCTTGGACAGGGGATACACCGGGGAGCTGTTTTTT	CASSLDRGYTGELFF
TRBJ1-4	TRBV7-9	TRBD1	NA	TGTGCCAGCAGCTTTGCGGACAGGGACAGGGAGGGGGAAAAACTGTTTTTT	CASSFADRDREGEKLFF
TRBJ2-7	TRBV5-4	TRBD1	NA	TGTGCCAGCAACGACAGGGAAGGCGAGCAGTACTTC	CASNDREGEQYF
TRBJ2-1	TRBV27	TRBD2	few	TGTGCCAGCAGTCAGACTAGCGGGGCTTACAATGAGCAGTTCTTC	CASSQTSGAYNEQFF
TRBJ2-5	TRBV7-2	NA	NA	TGTGCCAGCAGCCCCGGGTGGCAAGAGACCCAGTACTTC	CASSPGWQETQYF
TRBJ1-2	TRBV5-4	TRBD1	NA	TGTGCCAGCAGCTTGGAAACAGGGGGCGCCGACTATGGCTACACCTTC	CASSLETGGADYGYTF
TRBJ2-3	TRBV9	NA	NA	TGTGCCAGCAGCGTAGAGGGCGGCACAGATACGCAGTATTTT	CASSVEGGTDTQYF
TRBJ1-2	TRBV5-6	NA	NA	TGTGCCAGCAGCTTTTCATCGTGGTGGCAGTCTGACTTAAACTATGGCTACACCTTC	CASSFSSWWQSDLNYGYTF
TRBJ1-2	TRBV19	NA	NA	TGTGCCAGTAGCGATAACTATGGCTACACCTTC	CASSDNYGYTF
TRBJ1-5	TRBV27	NA	NA	TGTGCCAGCAGGCCGCAGGGGCATGAGCAGCCCCAGCATTTT	CASRPQGHEQPQHF
TRBJ2-2	TRBV5-6	NA	NA	TGTGCCAGCAGCTTGGGTGGGGACACCTACACCGGGGAGCTGTTTTTT	CASSLGGDTYTGELFF
TRBJ1-5	TRBV19	NA	NA	TGTGCCAGTAAAAACGTGGGGGGAAATCAGCCCCAGCATTTT	CASKNVGGNQPQHF
TRBJ1-6	TRBV9	NA	NA	TGTGCCAGCAGCGTAGGGCAGAGCTATAATTCACCCCTCCACTTT	CASSVGQSYNSPLHF
TRBJ1-6	TRBV9	TRBD1	NA	TGTGCCAGCAGCGGCGGACAGGGCCCTGGAGCCCTCCACTTT	CASSGGQGPGALHF
TRBJ2-7	TRBV4-2	NA	NA	TGTGCCAGCAGCCCTGACAGCACCTACGAGCAGTACTTC	CASSPDSTYEQYF
TRBJ2-7	TRBV5-6	NA	NA	TGTGCCAGCAGCTATCAGAATTCGTACGAGCAGTACTTC	CASSYQNSYEQYF
TRBJ2-3	TRBV4-3	NA	few	TGCGCCAGCAGCCAAGATACCGGAGATACTGGCACAGATACGCAGTATTTT	CASSQDTGDTGTDTQYF
TRBJ2-2	TRBV6-1	NA	medium-sized	TGTGCCAGCAGTGAATTGGGGGTGGGGGAGCTGTTTTTT	CASSELGVGELFF